Listed below are T cell receptor beta chains from one sample, sequenced in a study of identical twins. One entry per CDR3 protein, called by TCRdb with MiXCR from the 5' RACE reads. Of about 1.7 million distinct CDR3 sequences in the sample, roughly a third were seen once. The specimen sequenced was cord blood. The receptors derive from a newborn girl in good health. Each CDR3 is given with its conserved first and last residue. Each record gives: clone size, V gene, J gene, CDR3 length, D gene, CDR3 protein, CDR3 DNA. D genes are given only for firm matches. Size is omitted from some rows. Given values are once, few, many or a class for expanded clones.

few	TRBV6-1	TRBJ1-2	14	.	CASSVGQGVYAYTF	TGTGCCAGCAGTGTAGGCCAGGGTGTCTATGCCTACACCTTC
many	TRBV4-2	TRBJ2-3	13	.	CASSQDRRDTQYF	TGTGCCAGCAGCCAAGATCGAAGAGATACGCAGTATTTT
.	TRBV25-1	TRBJ2-1	20	TRBD2	CASSEPGLAGALVSYNEQFF	TGTGCCAGCAGTGAACCGGGACTAGCGGGAGCTTTGGTCTCCTACAATGAGCAGTTCTTC
few	TRBV7-9	TRBJ1-2	14	.	CASSPIVGNYGYTF	TGTGCCAGCAGCCCGATTGTGGGCAACTATGGCTACACCTTC
.	TRBV29-1	TRBJ1-2	14	TRBD1	CSVVTGTGGRGCTF	TGCAGCGTTGTGACCGGGACAGGGGGTAGAGGCTGCACCTTC
few	TRBV20-1	TRBJ1-4	14	.	CSARSGATNEKLFF	TGCAGTGCTAGATCGGGGGCAACTAATGAAAAACTGTTTTTT
.	TRBV20-1	TRBJ2-7	10	.	CSAPAYEQYF	TGCAGTGCTCCCGCCTACGAGCAGTACTTC
.	TRBV7-9	TRBJ2-3	14	.	CASSLSAFGDTQYF	TGTGCCAGCAGCTTAAGCGCTTTTGGAGATACGCAGTATTTT
.	TRBV20-1	TRBJ1-5	16	TRBD1	CSAREGTGYSNPPQHF	TGCAGTGCTAGAGAAGGGACAGGTTATAGCAATCCGCCCCAGCATTTT
once	TRBV7-2	TRBJ2-7	17	TRBD2	CASSFATGLARYNEQYF	TGTGCCAGCAGCTTCGCAACGGGACTAGCGCGTTACAATGAGCAGTACTTC
.	TRBV7-2	TRBJ1-6	14	.	CASTLASGNSPLHF	TGTGCCAGCACCTTGGCGTCAGGGAATTCACCCCTCCACTTT
.	TRBV18	TRBJ2-7	20	TRBD2	CASSPTKGQRGTSTSYEQYF	TGTGCCAGCTCACCGACGAAGGGACAGCGCGGGACTAGCACCTCCTACGAGCAGTACTTC
few	TRBV2	TRBJ2-3	18	TRBD2	CASSGPRQRGISTDTQYF	TGTGCCAGCAGCGGACCTCGACAGCGGGGGATTAGCACAGATACGCAGTATTTT
few	TRBV3-1	TRBJ1-2	13	.	CASSQGDGNGYTF	TGTGCCAGCAGCCAAGGGGACGGGAATGGCTACACCTTC
once	TRBV2	TRBJ2-1	10	.	CASSVREQFF	TGTGCCAGCAGTGTACGTGAGCAGTTCTTC
.	TRBV3-1	TRBJ2-5	15	.	CASSQDLASEETQYF	TGTGCCAGCAGCCAAGATCTGGCTAGCGAGGAGACCCAGTACTTC
many	TRBV29-1	TRBJ2-7	16	TRBD2	CSALGMTSGSSYEQYF	TGCAGCGCCTTGGGCATGACTAGCGGCAGCTCCTACGAGCAGTACTTC
few	TRBV20-1	TRBJ2-7	15	.	CSASPIALHSYEQYF	TGCAGTGCCTCCCCCATAGCGCTTCACTCCTACGAGCAGTACTTC
few	TRBV6-2/TRBV6-3	TRBJ2-5	19	TRBD2	CASSYPRASGRSSQETQYF	TGTGCCAGCAGTTACCCCCGGGCCAGCGGGAGGTCCTCTCAAGAGACCCAGTACTTC
.	TRBV20-1	TRBJ2-7	14	.	CSAWGLAVTYEQYF	TGCAGTGCTTGGGGGCTAGCGGTTACCTACGAGCAGTACTTC
few	TRBV10-3	TRBJ2-3	15	TRBD1	CAISESRQGADTQYF	TGTGCCATCAGTGAGTCTCGACAGGGGGCAGATACGCAGTATTTT
.	TRBV10-3	TRBJ1-1	14	.	CAISVGTANSEAFF	TGTGCCATCAGCGTTGGGACGGCCAACAGCGAAGCTTTCTTT
few	TRBV20-1	TRBJ1-2	15	.	CSARAGRTPNYGYTF	TGCAGTGCTAGAGCCGGTCGGACACCCAACTATGGCTACACCTTC
few	TRBV20-1	TRBJ2-5	13	.	CSARRDPQETQYF	TGCAGTGCTAGAAGGGACCCCCAAGAGACCCAGTACTTC
few	TRBV12-3/TRBV12-4	TRBJ2-5	13	TRBD2	CASSPGGAGTQYF	TGTGCCAGCAGTCCCGGGGGGGCGGGGACCCAGTACTTC
few	TRBV5-1	TRBJ2-7	12	TRBD1	CAALQGFYEQYF	TGCGCCGCTCTACAGGGGTTCTACGAGCAGTACTTC
.	TRBV19	TRBJ2-1	15	TRBD2	CASSIPGLVLNEQFF	TGTGCCAGTAGTATCCCGGGACTAGTCCTGAATGAGCAGTTCTTC
few	TRBV3-1	TRBJ1-1	15	.	CASSQGWQGLTEAFF	TGTGCCAGCAGCCAAGGATGGCAGGGGTTGACTGAAGCTTTCTTT
.	TRBV5-6	TRBJ2-4	13	TRBD1	CASGSMDRGYQYF	TGTGCCAGCGGCTCCATGGACAGGGGATACCAGTACTTC
.	TRBV2	TRBJ2-1	15	TRBD2	CATERLAGGLNEQFF	TGTGCCACCGAAAGACTAGCGGGGGGTCTGAATGAGCAGTTCTTC
.	TRBV20-1	TRBJ1-5	19	.	CSARDRGGTSRNSNQPQHF	TGCAGTGCTAGAGATCGAGGAGGGACATCGAGAAATAGCAATCAGCCCCAGCATTTT
.	TRBV6-1	TRBJ1-2	15	.	CASSEGPVRNYGYTF	TGTGCCAGCAGTGAAGGCCCGGTTCGTAACTATGGCTACACCTTC
.	TRBV11-2	TRBJ2-1	16	TRBD2	CASSRAPSGRAWEQFF	TGTGCCAGCAGCCGGGCCCCTAGCGGGAGGGCCTGGGAGCAGTTCTTC
.	TRBV2	TRBJ2-7	14	TRBD2	CASGPLADSYEQYF	TGTGCCAGCGGACCCCTAGCGGACTCCTACGAGCAGTACTTC
.	TRBV20-1	TRBJ1-4	17	TRBD1	CSARDGTGTSGNEKLFF	TGCAGTGCTAGAGATGGGACAGGGACGTCGGGAAATGAAAAACTGTTTTTT
few	TRBV14	TRBJ2-1	16	TRBD2	CASSQPGLARVNEQFF	TGTGCCAGCAGTCAACCTGGACTAGCCCGGGTAAATGAGCAGTTCTTC
many	TRBV12-3/TRBV12-4	TRBJ2-1	12	TRBD1	CASSTGGNEQFF	TGTGCCAGCAGTACAGGGGGCAATGAGCAGTTCTTC
.	TRBV20-1	TRBJ2-7	12	.	CSASPDPYEQYF	TGCAGTGCTAGCCCGGATCCCTACGAGCAGTACTTC
.	TRBV6-1	TRBJ1-2	17	.	CASSERSGTLVNYGYTF	TGTGCCAGCAGTGAACGATCCGGGACGCTCGTGAACTATGGCTACACCTTC
.	TRBV2	TRBJ2-7	11	.	CASTLVYEQYF	TGTGCCAGCACCCTGGTCTACGAGCAGTACTTC
many	TRBV7-2	TRBJ2-3	19	TRBD2	CASSLARWSSGTSTDTQYF	TGTGCCAGCAGCTTAGCAAGGTGGTCTAGCGGGACTAGCACAGATACGCAGTATTTT
.	TRBV4-2	TRBJ2-2	15	.	CASSQDIGHTGELFF	TGTGCCAGCAGCCAAGATATAGGACACACCGGGGAGCTGTTTTTT
.	TRBV6-2/TRBV6-3	TRBJ2-7	14	TRBD1	CASSYTGGQNEQYF	TGTGCCAGCAGTTACACAGGGGGCCAGAACGAGCAGTACTTC
few	TRBV12-3/TRBV12-4	TRBJ2-3	14	.	CASSLMGLTDTQYF	TGTGCCAGCAGTTTAATGGGCCTCACAGATACGCAGTATTTT
.	TRBV6-1	TRBJ2-2	15	.	CASSQRSGVSGELFF	TGTGCCAGCAGTCAGCGGAGCGGAGTTTCCGGGGAGCTGTTTTTT
.	TRBV13	TRBJ1-5	15	TRBD1	CASSSSGTGGQPQHF	TGTGCCAGCAGCTCTTCCGGGACAGGGGGACAGCCCCAGCATTTT
few	TRBV24-1	TRBJ1-5	14	.	CATSDLYGDQPQHF	TGTGCCACCAGTGATTTGTACGGAGATCAGCCCCAGCATTTT
few	TRBV9	TRBJ2-1	17	TRBD2	CASSVVPLAGVLNEQFF	TGTGCCAGCAGCGTAGTCCCACTAGCGGGAGTTCTCAATGAGCAGTTCTTC